One and the same sample provided the 10 T cell receptor beta chains below, sequenced in a study of PD-1 blockade in classical Hodgkin lymphoma. This sample's time point: cycle 4 day 1 (C4D1), after five to seven weeks of nivolumab. Every patient was affected by relapse after autologous stem cell transplantation, while exposure to brentuximab vedotin was not uniform. The table came from immunoSEQ multiplex PCR; TCRdb's copy has only in-frame clones and leaves some out. The sample lists more than 90,000 clones; around 80% were seen once. The sample consisted of peripheral blood mononuclear cells (PBMCs), taken before the fourth cycle of nivolumab. Source of these receptors: a human donor with classical Hodgkin lymphoma.

DNA for the CDR3: TGTGCCAGCAGTAGACAGAATAACTATGGCTACACCTTC. Translated, it gives CASSRQNNYGYTF. The V and J genes are TRBV2 and TRBJ1-2, with D perhaps TRBD1 (5 bases). CDR1 is SNHLY, CDR2 FYNNEI, per germline. V shed 5 bases and J shed 1 base, with 8 bases lying between them. The CDR3 has 13 residues.

The chain combines TRBV5-1 with TRBJ2-7; the match to TRBD2 covers 9 bases. This CDR3 has 16 residues. With 4 bases clipped from V and 1 base from J, the junction kept 9 bases outside the gene matches. From germline, CDR1 is SGHRS and CDR2 YFSETQ. CDR3 in DNA: TGCGCCAGCAGCGGCCAGGCCCTAGCGGGGTCCTACGAGCAGTACTTC. Its translation: CASSGQALAGSYEQYF.

This clone was counted between two and nine times. This rearrangement joins TRBV11-3 to TRBJ2-6; D ambiguous. The CDR3 spans 14 residues. Germline-derived CDR1 and CDR2 are SGHNT and YENEEA. The ends were cut back, 5 bases at V and 2 bases at J, with 7 bases in the middle. CDR3 bases: TGTGCCAGCAGCATGACCCCTGGGGCCAACGTCCTGACTTTC. Amino acid sequence: CASSMTPGANVLTF.

The V and J genes are TRBV6-1 and TRBJ1-1; D is ambiguous. The CDR3 has 14 residues. Germline values: CDR1 MNHNS, CDR2 SASEGT. The ends were cut back, 2 bases at V and 4 bases at J, with 11 bases in the middle. For the CDR3, the DNA is TGTGCCAGCAGTGAATTCCCGGCCCCCACTGAAGCTTTCTTT. Residues: CASSEFPAPTEAFF.

To note about this clone: Other nucleotide sequences from this sample produce the same CDR3. The chain is built from TRBV28 and TRBJ1-5; D call uncertain. The V gene's germline CDR1 is MDHEN and CDR2 SYDVKM. The CDR3 extends over 13 amino acids. The V end was cut by 1 base, the J end by 4 bases, with 5 bases between. The CDR3 DNA is TGTGCCAGCAGTTTATCTTTAAATCAGCCCCAGCATTTT. Translation gives CASSLSLNQPQHF.

The chain carries TRBV5-1 and TRBJ2-2, with 7 bases fitting TRBD1. Germline V gene data show CDR1 as SGHRS and CDR2 as YFSETQ. Trimming took 4 bases from V and 0 from J; bases not matched to a gene: 6. The CDR3 contains 16 residues. The DNA of the CDR3 is TGCGCCAGCAGCCCGCCGGGGACAGCGAACACCGGGGAGCTGTTTTTT. This gives the protein CASSPPGTANTGELFF. The full variable domain, completed using reference TRBV5-1 and TRBJ2-2, is KAGVTQTPRYLIKTRGQQVTLSCSPISGHRSVSWYQQTPGQGLQFLFEYFSETQRNKGNFPGRFSGRQFSNSRSEMNVSTLELGDSALYLCASSPPGTANTGELFFGEGSRLTVL.

This chain uses TRBV6-6 with TRBJ1-2; TRBD1 aligns across 8 bases. The CDR3 is 15 amino acids. In germline, CDR1 is MNHNY, CDR2 SVGAGI (reference sequence). V was clipped by 1 base and J by 8 bases; unmatched bases: 9. CDR3 DNA: TGTGCCAGCAGTTACTGGACAGGGAGTCGTGGAGGCTACACCTTC. Protein: CASSYWTGSRGGYTF.

The J gene is TRBJ2-1, the V gene TRBV27; TRBD2 matches 7 bases. Germline CDR1 reads MNHEY; CDR2 reads SMNVEV (reference sequence). Trimming cost V 3 bases and J 4 bases; bases outside gene matches: 6. This CDR3 has 15 amino acids. This CDR3 is CASSFWLAAYNEQFF. CDR3 DNA sequence: TGTGCCAGCAGTTTTTGGCTAGCGGCATACAATGAGCAGTTCTTC.

This sequence joins TRBV9 and TRBJ2-3; 9 nucleotides line up with TRBD2. In germline, CDR1 is SGDLS, CDR2 YYNGEE. The CDR3 sequence is 17 residues long. After removal of 0 bases from V and 0 bases from J, the junction contained 5 bases not matched to a gene. CDR3 protein: CASSVAPSGTSTDTQYF. CDR3 DNA: TGTGCCAGCAGCGTAGCGCCTAGCGGGACTAGCACAGATACGCAGTATTTT.

This rearrangement joins TRBV7-9 to TRBJ1-6; D may be TRBD1 (5 bases). V gave up 2 bases and J gave up 0 bases, with 8 bases separating them. Germline-derived CDR1 and CDR2 are SEHNR and FQNEAQ (reference sequence). The CDR3 has 16 amino acids. Here the CDR3 reads CASSLKGSSYNSPLHF. CDR3 DNA: TGTGCCAGCAGCTTAAAGGGGAGCTCCTATAATTCACCCCTCCACTTT.